This T cell receptor (beta chain) was profiled in a study of low-dose radiotherapy and immunotherapy resistance in tumors. Study in general: The fractionation for Cohort 1 was 0.5 Gy per fraction every 2 weeks, totaling 6.5 Gy. On an every-two-weeks schedule, patients received intravenous nivolumab 240 mg, along with ipilimumab 1 mg/kg every six weeks. Oral aspirin 300 mg was taken by patients daily for four cycles from cycle 1 day 1.

TRAV- and TRBV-specific primers primed first-strand cDNA, covering alpha and beta chains. With a constant-region primer and a V-primer adapter, TCRs were subjected to 20 PCR cycles of amplification. TCRdb passed the reads through MiXCR, listing each CDR3 protein once. The sample yields roughly 95,000 distinct CDR3 sequences, less than 25% seen once. This clonotype has a handful of counts. Sample time point: after trial treatment. Treatment of the sample: LDRT plus nivolumab, ipilimumab, low-dose cyclophosphamide and aspirin (RACIN trial). V gave up 6 bases and J gave up 5 bases, with 14 bases separating them. The CDR3 sequence is 13 residues long. The germline V gene encodes CDR1 MDHEN and CDR2 SYDVKM.

The V and J genes are TRBV28 and TRBJ2-7; D unclear. This receptor was identified in a female donor with ovarian cancer. Material: PBMCs, obtained after low-dose radiotherapy plus immunotherapy. CDR3 residues: CASSQNTKNEQYF. The CDR3 region has the DNA TGTGCCAGCAGCCAGAACACCAAGAACGAGCAGTACTTC. Supplemented by reference TRBV28 and TRBJ2-7, the full variable domain reads DVKVTQSSRYLVKRTGEKVFLECVQDMDHENMFWYRQDPGLGLRLIYFSYDVKMKEKGDIPEGYSVSREKKERFSLILESASTNQTSMYLCASSQNTKNEQYFGPGTRLTVT.